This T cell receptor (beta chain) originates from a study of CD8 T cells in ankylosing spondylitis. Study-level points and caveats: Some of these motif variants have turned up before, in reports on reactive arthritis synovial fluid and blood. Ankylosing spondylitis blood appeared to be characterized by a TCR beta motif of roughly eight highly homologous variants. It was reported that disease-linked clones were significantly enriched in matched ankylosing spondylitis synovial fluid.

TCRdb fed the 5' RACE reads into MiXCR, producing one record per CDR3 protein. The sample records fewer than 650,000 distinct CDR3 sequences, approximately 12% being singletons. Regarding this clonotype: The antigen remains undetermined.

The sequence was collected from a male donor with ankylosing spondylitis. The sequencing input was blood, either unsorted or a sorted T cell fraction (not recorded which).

CDR3 loop: CASSRDGVTSNQPQHF. The CDR3, as DNA: TGTGCCAGTAGTCGAGATGGGGTTACGAGCAATCAGCCCCAGCATTTT. The genes are TRBV19 and TRBJ1-5; D not resolved. This CDR3 is built from 16 residues. Trimming cost V 5 bases and J 1 base, with 15 bases left between them. CDR1 is LNHDA and CDR2 is SQIVND in the germline V gene (reference sequence).